The 27 T cell receptor beta chains listed next were all sequenced from one sample in a study of blood T cell repertoires in COVID-19. Here immunoSEQ multiplex PCR was the method, and the copy in TCRdb shows in-frame clones only, minus some. This table holds about 130,000 clones, roughly 85% found once. Sequenced: peripheral blood. Every receptor here comes from a woman older than 75 with acute or convalescent COVID-19.

In its sample, this clone was seen once. The chain carries TRBV7-8 and TRBJ1-3; no reliable D call. Germline V gene lookup returns CDR1 SGHVS and CDR2 FQNEAQ. The V end lost 2 bases, the J end lost 2 bases, and 10 bases lay between the germline ends. The CDR3 has 15 residues. This CDR3 reads CASSLSNRAGNTIYF. The CDR3 coding sequence is TGTGCCAGCAGCTTATCAAACAGAGCTGGAAACACCATATATTTT.

This chain links TRBV4-1 with TRBJ1-2; TRBD1 is a possible D gene (5 bases). Germline lookup yields CDR1 MGHRA and CDR2 YSYEKL. The CDR3 is 13 residues long. V was shortened by 1 base and J by 7 bases, with 10 bases between the two germline ends. The CDR3 sequence: CASSQAGVGGYTF. The CDR3 DNA reads TGCGCCAGCAGCCAAGCGGGGGTTGGTGGCTACACCTTC.

The gene calls are TRBV25-1 and TRBJ1-4; no firm D call. This CDR3 spans 15 amino acids. Germline CDR1 MGHDK, CDR2 SYGVNS. Trimming removed 1 base from V and 7 bases from J, with 13 bases in between. The CDR3 bases are TGTGCCAGCAGTGAATCTTCGGGATCGGGTGAAAAACTGTTTTTT. Its protein product is CASSESSGSGEKLFF.

The CDR3 DNA sequence: TGTGCCAGCAGCCCTCAGGGAGGTAATTCACCCCTCCACTTT. Its translation is CASSPQGGNSPLHF. V and J are TRBV7-6 and TRBJ1-6; D is possibly TRBD1 (5 bases). In germline, CDR1 is SGHVS, CDR2 FNYEAQ. The CDR3 is made up of 14 amino acids. Trimming shortened V by 5 bases and J by 6 bases, and 11 bases separated the two germline ends.

V usage is TRBV6-5 and J usage is TRBJ1-1; D is ambiguous. The CDR3 loop spans 13 amino acids. Trimming cost V 10 bases and J 11 bases, with 23 bases left between them. CDR1 is MNHEY, CDR2 SVGAGI, per germline. The CDR3 DNA reads TGTGCCACCACGACTGTTTTACGGACTTTGGCTTTCTTT. As protein: CATTTVLRTLAFF.

This clone was observed a handful of times. This chain links TRBV7-2 with TRBJ1-5; 9 bases map to TRBD1. With V trimmed by 1 base and J by 5 bases, 3 bases remained unmatched. Looked up from germline, CDR1 is SGHTA and CDR2 is FQGNSA. The CDR3 runs to 15 residues. CDR3 residues: CASSLDWDRDQPQHF. CDR3 in DNA: TGTGCCAGCAGCTTAGACTGGGACAGGGATCAGCCCCAGCATTTT. The variable domain in full, completed from reference TRBV7-2 and TRBJ1-5, reads GAGVSQSPSNKVTEKGKDVELRCDPISGHTALYWYRQSLGQGLEFLIYFQGNSAPDKSGLPSDRFSAERTGGSVSTLTIQRTQQEDSAVYLCASSLDWDRDQPQHFGDGTRLSIL.

The V gene is TRBV9, the J gene TRBJ2-3; 9 nucleotides agree with TRBD2. CDR3 length: 15 residues. CDR1 SGDLS and CDR2 YYNGEE come from the germline V gene. V gave up 3 bases and J gave up 4 bases; unmatched junction bases: 6. The CDR3 is CASSGSGGPPDTQYF. The DNA of the CDR3 is TGTGCCAGCAGCGGGAGCGGGGGGCCCCCAGATACGCAGTATTTT.

CDR3 sequence: CASSPPRGEAFF. The CDR3 DNA reads TGTGCCAGCAGTCCCCCTAGGGGCGAGGCTTTCTTT. V and J are TRBV6-5 and TRBJ1-1, with D maybe TRBD1 (5 bases). V was clipped by 5 bases and J by 11 bases, with 15 bases between them. Germline V gene sequence: CDR1 MNHEY, CDR2 SVGAGI. This CDR3 is built from 12 residues.

The rearrangement links TRBV5-1 to TRBJ2-7; the D gene is possibly TRBD1 (6 bases). Germline V gives CDR1 SGHRS, CDR2 YFSETQ. Trimming shortened V by 0 bases and J by 5 bases, and 12 bases separated the two germline ends. CDR3 length equals 14 residues. In nucleotides, the CDR3 is TGCGCCAGCAGCTTGGGGACAGAGGGCGACGAGCAGTACTTC. It yields the protein CASSLGTEGDEQYF.

This clone came up a few times. V and J are TRBV19 and TRBJ1-1; no firm D call. Trimming removed 6 bases at V and 0 bases at J, with 8 bases between. The CDR3 spans 13 residues. Germline CDR1 and CDR2: LNHDA and SQIVND (reference sequence). The CDR3 protein is CASRSLLNTEAFF. DNA of the CDR3: TGTGCCAGTAGGAGTTTACTGAACACTGAAGCTTTCTTT.

This clone has just a few counts. The chain joins TRBV11-2 to TRBJ1-1, with TRBD1 as a possible D gene (5 bases). V was pared by 4 bases and J by 7 bases, with 19 bases between. The CDR3 totals 15 residues. CDR1 SGHAT and CDR2 FQNNGV come from the germline V gene. The CDR3 DNA reads TGTGCCAGCAGCTCGCAGGGACTTACCTTAATTGAAGCTTTCTTT. Translating gives CASSSQGLTLIEAFF.

V gene TRBV7-8 combines with J gene TRBJ1-2; possibly TRBD1 for D (6 bases). V shed 5 bases and J shed 8 bases, with 21 bases lying between them. This CDR3 spans 15 amino acids. Germline CDR1 and CDR2: SGHVS and FQNEAQ. The CDR3 DNA is TGTGCCAGCAGCACCCGGGGGGCAGCCCAATTCGGCTACACCTTC. As protein: CASSTRGAAQFGYTF.

This clone showed up just once. The chain couples TRBV5-4 to TRBJ2-3; TRBD2 matches at 8 bases. The CDR3 loop spans 15 amino acids. V lost 0 bases and J lost 1; bases outside the gene matches: 1. The germline V gene encodes CDR1 SGHNT and CDR2 YYREEE (reference sequence). The CDR3 nucleotides are TGTGCCAGCAGCTTGGACGGGGGGGGCACAGATACGCAGTATTTT. Encoded protein: CASSLDGGGTDTQYF.

Concerning this clone: The sample contains more than one DNA sequence encoding this CDR3. The J gene is TRBJ1-5, the V gene TRBV4-1, with 10 bases matching TRBD1. Trimming at V came to 1 base and at J to 4 bases, leaving 1 base not matched to a gene. CDR1 is MGHRA, CDR2 YSYEKL, per germline. CDR3 length equals 15 residues. The CDR3 here is CASSQGTGGNQPQHF. The CDR3 DNA follows: TGCGCCAGCAGCCAAGGGACAGGGGGAAATCAGCCCCAGCATTTT.

The V gene is TRBV2, the J gene TRBJ2-2; 7 bases are shared with TRBD1. Per germline, CDR1 SNHLY and CDR2 FYNNEI. V dropped 8 bases and J dropped 3; count of bases not matched to a gene: 6. The CDR3 is 14 amino acids. DNA for the CDR3: TGTGCCAGCGGCCGGGACAGCTACACCGGGGAGCTGTTTTTT. Translation: CASGRDSYTGELFF.

This clone appeared once. CDR3: CASSLAPQGLGETQYF. The DNA of the CDR3 is TGCGCCAGCAGCTTGGCACCACAGGGGTTAGGGGAGACCCAGTACTTC. The chain couples TRBV5-1 to TRBJ2-5, with 7 bases aligning to TRBD1. The ends lost 0 bases at V and 5 bases at J; junction bases unmatched: 10. In germline, CDR1 is SGHRS, CDR2 YFSETQ. The length of the CDR3 is 16 residues.

V and J are TRBV20-1 and TRBJ1-1; D call uncertain. The CDR3 consists of 12 residues. Germline CDR1 DFQATT, CDR2 SNEGSKA (reference sequence). The V end lost 3 bases, the J end lost 6 bases, and 11 bases lay between the germline ends. Here the CDR3 reads CSASWAHAEAFF. Here the CDR3 DNA reads TGCAGTGCTAGTTGGGCACACGCTGAAGCTTTCTTT.

V and J are TRBV11-2 and TRBJ1-5; a weak D match, TRBD1 (6 bases). The CDR3 extends over 17 amino acids. V was cut by 1 base and J by 0 bases, with 13 bases left in between. Germline V CDR1 and CDR2: SGHAT, FQNNGV. The CDR3 DNA is TGTGCCAGCAGCTTAGGAGCGGGACAAGTTAGCAATCAGCCCCAGCATTTT. The encoded protein is CASSLGAGQVSNQPQHF.

As regards this clone: A junction end diverges from the germline sequence, so it may reflect a read error. CDR3 sequence: CSARRQATQYF. CDR3 in DNA: TGCAGTGCTAGACGCCAAGCGACCCAGTACTTC. The V and J genes are TRBV20-1 and TRBJ2-5, with D unresolved. In germline, CDR1 is DFQATT, CDR2 SNEGSKA (reference sequence). The CDR3 has 11 residues.

The rearrangement links TRBV11-2 to TRBJ2-5; D perhaps matches TRBD1 (5 bases). CDR1 and CDR2 (germline): SGHAT, FQNNGV. The CDR3 is 16 residues long. V lost 2 bases, J lost 4 bases, and 17 bases lay in between. CDR3 in DNA: TGTGCCAGCAGCTTAATGGGAAGGGGCTTCGGAGAGACCCAGTACTTC. Its protein product is CASSLMGRGFGETQYF.

This clone was counted a single time. The chain links TRBV5-1 to TRBJ2-7; 10 bases are a match to TRBD1. Per germline, CDR1 SGHRS and CDR2 YFSETQ. The CDR3 loop spans 15 amino acids. J gave up 0 bases and V 0 bases, and 0 bases lay outside the gene matches. For the CDR3, the DNA is TGCGCCAGCAGCTTGGGGACAGGGGGCTCCTACGAGCAGTACGTC. Amino acid sequence: CASSLGTGGSYEQYV.

The gene calls are TRBV7-9 and TRBJ1-2; D gene ambiguous. Germline V lookup: CDR1 SEHNR, CDR2 FQNEAQ (reference sequence). The CDR3 totals 14 residues. Trimming took off 1 base at V and 5 bases at J, with 11 bases between the two ends. The CDR3 DNA follows: TGTGCCAGCAGCTTAGTGAATTCGGGGTATGGCTACACCTTC. It yields the protein CASSLVNSGYGYTF. The whole variable domain, remainder taken from reference TRBV7-9 and TRBJ1-2, is DTGVSQNPRHKITKRGQNVTFRCDPISEHNRLYWYRQTLGQGPEFLTYFQNEAQLEKSRLLSDRFSAERPKGSFSTLEIQRTEQGDSAMYLCASSLVNSGYGYTFGSGTRLTVV.

The chain links TRBV5-1 to TRBJ1-2, with D possibly being TRBD1 (5 bases). V lost 2 bases and J 2 bases, leaving 13 bases between the germline ends. Germline assignment: CDR1 SGHRS and CDR2 YFSETQ. This CDR3 is 15 amino acids long. Written as DNA, the CDR3 is TGCGCCAGCAGCTTCTACCCGGGACTGAACTATGGCTACACCTTC. Encoded protein: CASSFYPGLNYGYTF.

This chain connects TRBV7-9 to TRBJ1-1, with 9 bases lining up with TRBD1. Germline CDR1 reads SEHNR; CDR2 reads FQNEAQ (reference sequence). Germline trimming cut 5 bases from V and 4 bases from J; bases unmatched to any gene: 8. The CDR3 extends over 15 amino acids. Written as DNA, the CDR3 is TGTGCCAGCAGCCTCGGACAGGGGCGACTCACTGAAGCTTTCTTT. This sequence encodes CASSLGQGRLTEAFF.

The rearrangement links TRBV6-2 or TRBV6-3 to TRBJ1-6, with TRBD1 as a possible D gene (6 bases). The germline gives CDR1 MNHEY, CDR2 SVGEGT. The V end was cut by 4 bases, the J end by 11 bases, with 12 bases between. The CDR3 is 13 amino acids. CDR3 coding DNA: TGTGCCAGCAGTTCCAGGCAGGGGACACCCCTCCACTTT. Its protein product is CASSSRQGTPLHF.

The gene calls are TRBV19 and TRBJ1-2; 9 nucleotides match TRBD1. J lost 8 bases, V lost 0 bases, and 7 bases had no gene match. The CDR3 consists of 15 residues. From germline, CDR1 is LNHDA and CDR2 SQIVND (reference sequence). For the CDR3, the DNA is TGTGCCAGTAGTATAGATTCCTGGGACAGGGACGGCTACACCTTC. It specifies CASSIDSWDRDGYTF.

The chain is built from TRBV24-1 and TRBJ2-2, with 10 positions matching TRBD1. CDR3 size: 18 residues. J gave up 4 bases and V 1 base, and 8 bases lay outside the gene matches. Germline CDR1 KGHDR, CDR2 SFDVKD. The DNA for the CDR3 is TGTGCCACCAGTGATTTCTCCGGGACAGGGGAACTCACCGGGGAGCTGTTTTTT. Amino acid sequence: CATSDFSGTGELTGELFF.